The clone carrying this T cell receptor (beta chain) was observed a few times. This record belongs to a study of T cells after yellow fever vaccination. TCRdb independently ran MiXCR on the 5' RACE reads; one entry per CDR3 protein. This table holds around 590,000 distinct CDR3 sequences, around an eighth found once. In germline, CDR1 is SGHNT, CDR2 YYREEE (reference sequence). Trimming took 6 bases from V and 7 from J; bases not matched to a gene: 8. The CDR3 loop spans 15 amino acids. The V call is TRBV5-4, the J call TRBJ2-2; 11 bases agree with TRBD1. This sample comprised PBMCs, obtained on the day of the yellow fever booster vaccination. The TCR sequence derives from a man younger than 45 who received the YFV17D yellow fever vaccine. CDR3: CASTRTGGAGGELFF. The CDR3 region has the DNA TGTGCCAGCACCCGGACAGGGGGCGCGGGCGGGGAGCTGTTTTTT.